This paragraph covers one T cell receptor (beta chain) sequence. This clonotype was detected only a few times. What antigen it recognizes has not been identified. No base-level quality is on record; no much larger clone is a single base apart. This record comes from a study of T cell repertoires in cytomegalovirus infection (dated by TCRdb to about 2019). Describing the broader study: Recently identified HLA-C-restricted CMV epitopes, whose presentation resists viral immunomodulation, were targeted by peptide stimulations together with well-studied HLA-B-restricted epitopes. Because public TCR beta signatures pointed to carriage of CMV infection together with the matching HLA type, the HLA type of each donor mattered for the analysis. Results the study describes overall, beyond this receptor: Carriers of CMV infection plus the relevant HLA type were discriminated by the cumulative frequency of public TCR beta family members in the study cohort and in an independent 352-donor cohort. In the ex vivo response, HLA-C-restricted CMV-specific TCR beta clonotypes were dominant, and in two of eight donors the single most frequent clonotype came from this HLA-C-restricted group.

The CDR3 runs 14 residues from the cysteine to the phenylalanine. Only the CDR3 portion is preserved as DNA: 42 bases, with reading frame beginning at the first base. According to the germline V gene, CDR1 reads SGHVS and CDR2 reads FNYEAQ. V was cut back by 0 bases and J by 3 bases, leaving a gap of 5 bases between them. What this sample's treatment or condition label stands for: in vitro stimulation with specific CMV peptide epitopes to enrich CMV-specific T cells. TCRdb records Illumina HiSeq 1500 as the sequencer. Starting from the raw public reads, TCRdb applied fastp trimming at Q25, assembled clones with MiXCR and retained in-frame beta chains. Entries that share a CDR3 protein sequence are merged under the most common genes and DNA. This sample holds about 830,000 distinct CDR3 sequences; 32% were observed only once. The biggest ten clones account for 12% of the sample.

Here the chain combines TRBV7-6 and TRBJ2-2; no D gene can be assigned with confidence. Sequencing was performed on cultured CD8+ T cells from PBMCs, taken from culture after CMV antigen stimulation. This sequence was found in a human donor in good health (CMV status not recorded). Some clones in this sample may be carry-over from other donors' samples. The CDR3 is CASSLALYTGELFF. The DNA sequence is given as TGTGCCAGCAGCTTAGCTTTGTACACCGGGGAGCTGTTTTTT.